What follows is one T cell receptor (beta chain) and its context. This table comes from immunoSEQ multiplex PCR, and its TCRdb copy is limited to in-frame clones, with some not included. The repertoire consists of hundreds of thousands of clones, with 70% to 90% occurring once and the leading ten covering 0.0095% to 0.011%. CDR1 and CDR2 from the germline V gene are MNHNS and SASEGT. The V end lost 8 bases, the J end lost 1 base, and 10 bases lay between the germline ends. The CDR3 runs to 13 residues. This sample was taken from a study of shared T cell receptors in the human thymus. The same sample was also used in a study of human thymus T cells. From that study: Finnish infants who were healthy and having corrective surgery for congenital heart defects made up the donors. The source of the thymus tissue was resections taken during corrective heart surgery. Thymic and blood repertoires seemed to show skewed V and J gene use. Among unrelated individuals, related research reported thymic repertoires that overlapped highly.

The rearrangement uses TRBV6-1 and TRBJ2-3, with D perhaps TRBD1 (6 bases). The sample consisted of thymocytes. This TCR was sampled from a boy less than two years old with a congenital heart defect. Here the CDR3 reads CASPDRGTDTQYF. In nucleotides, the CDR3 is TGTGCCAGCCCGGACAGAGGCACAGATACGCAGTATTTT.